This T cell receptor (beta chain) was sequenced during a study of regulatory T cells in long-lasting Graves disease. As concerns this clonotype: A read error may be the cause here, since a much bigger clone is one base away.

CDR1 MNHEY and CDR2 SVGEGT come from the germline V gene. The junction had 18 bases not matched to a gene; V was cut back by 7 bases and J by 4 bases. The CDR3 has 17 amino acids. Both iRepertoire HTBI primers and Arm-PCR of CDR3 regions were used to build the TCR beta libraries. Using its own MiXCR run on the multiplex PCR reads, TCRdb lists one record per CDR3 protein. The table lists about 620,000 distinct CDR3 sequences, 16% of them singletons, with roughly 18% in the top ten. Described time point: newly diagnosed GD, antithyroid drugs for less than 3 months. From RNA extracted from PBMCs, the TCR library was made. This same sample was also taken into another study, of T cells in Graves' hyperthyroidism and ophthalmopathy. That source adds: Newly diagnosed hyperthyroidism patients aged 18 to 65 years had disease lasting under 2 months.

The sequences come from peripheral blood mononuclear cells (PBMCs), collected at new diagnosis, from a patient treated with antithyroid drugs. This chain uses TRBV6-2 or TRBV6-3 with TRBJ1-1; 7 bases line up with TRBD1. The clonotype comes from a woman under 40 with Graves disease. The CDR3 DNA reads as TGTGCCAGCACCGCCATGCCAGGGGGATGGATGAGCACTGAAGCTTTCTTT. It is translated as CASTAMPGGWMSTEAFF.